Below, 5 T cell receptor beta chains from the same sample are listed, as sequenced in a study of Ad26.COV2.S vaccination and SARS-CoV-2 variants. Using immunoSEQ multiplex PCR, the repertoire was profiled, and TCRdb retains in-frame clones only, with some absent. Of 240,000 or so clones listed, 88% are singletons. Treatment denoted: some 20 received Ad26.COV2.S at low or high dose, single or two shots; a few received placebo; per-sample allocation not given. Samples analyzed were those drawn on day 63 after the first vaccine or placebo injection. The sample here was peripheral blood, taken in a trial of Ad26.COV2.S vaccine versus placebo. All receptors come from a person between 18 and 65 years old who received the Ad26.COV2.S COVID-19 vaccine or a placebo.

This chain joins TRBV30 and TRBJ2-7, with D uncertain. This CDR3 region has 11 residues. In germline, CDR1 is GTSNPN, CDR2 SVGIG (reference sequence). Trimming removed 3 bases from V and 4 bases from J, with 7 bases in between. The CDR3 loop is CAWSDLYEQYF. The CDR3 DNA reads TGTGCCTGGAGCGATTTGTACGAGCAGTACTTC. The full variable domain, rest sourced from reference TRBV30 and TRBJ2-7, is SQTIHQWPATLVQPVGSPLSLECTVEGTSNPNLYWYRQAAGRGLQLLFYSVGIGQISSEVPQNLSASRPQDRQFILSSKKLLLSDSGFYLCAWSDLYEQYFGPGTRLTVT.

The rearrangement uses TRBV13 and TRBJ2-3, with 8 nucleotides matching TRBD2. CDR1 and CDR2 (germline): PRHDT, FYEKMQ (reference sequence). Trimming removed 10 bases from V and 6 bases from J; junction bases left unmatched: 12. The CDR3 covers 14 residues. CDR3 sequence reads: CATRTSGGGDTQYF. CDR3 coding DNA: TGTGCCACCCGGACCAGCGGGGGAGGGGATACGCAGTATTTT.

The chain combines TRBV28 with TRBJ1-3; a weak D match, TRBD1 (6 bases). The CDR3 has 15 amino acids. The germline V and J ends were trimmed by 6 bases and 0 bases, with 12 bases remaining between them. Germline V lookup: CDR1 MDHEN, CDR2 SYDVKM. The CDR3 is CASSGQRYSGNTIYF. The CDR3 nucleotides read TGTGCCAGCAGCGGACAGCGATACTCTGGAAACACCATATATTTT. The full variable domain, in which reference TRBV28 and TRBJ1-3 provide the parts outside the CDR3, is DVKVTQSSRYLVKRTGEKVFLECVQDMDHENMFWYRQDPGLGLRLIYFSYDVKMKEKGDIPEGYSVSREKKERFSLILESASTNQTSMYLCASSGQRYSGNTIYFGEGSWLTVV.

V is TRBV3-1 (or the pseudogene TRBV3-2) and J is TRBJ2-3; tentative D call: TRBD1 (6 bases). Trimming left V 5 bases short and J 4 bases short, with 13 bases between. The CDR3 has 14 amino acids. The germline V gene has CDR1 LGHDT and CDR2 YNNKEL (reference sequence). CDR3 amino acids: CASSYPQGSDTQYF. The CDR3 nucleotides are TGTGCCAGCAGCTATCCACAGGGTTCAGATACGCAGTATTTT.

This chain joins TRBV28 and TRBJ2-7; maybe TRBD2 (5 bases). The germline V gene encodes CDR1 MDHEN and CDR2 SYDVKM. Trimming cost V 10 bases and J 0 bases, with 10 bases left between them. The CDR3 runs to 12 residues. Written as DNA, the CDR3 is TGTGCCACCCGACGGGACTCCTACGAGCAGTACTTC. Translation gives CATRRDSYEQYF.